These 32 T cell receptor beta chains came from one sample sequenced in a study of T cell responses to AZD1222 COVID-19 vaccine. Clones were read by immunoSEQ multiplex PCR, and TCRdb kept only the in-frame ones, dropping some. The sample has about 140,000 clones. Sequencing input: peripheral blood. These receptor sequences come from an adult in good health.

The chain couples TRBV5-8 to TRBJ1-2, with 10 bases matching TRBD1. This CDR3 comprises 17 residues. With V trimmed by 6 bases and J by 1 base, 12 bases remained unmatched. Germline CDR1 and CDR2: SGHTS and YDEGEE. This CDR3 reads CASTSTRQGARNYGYTF. CDR3 sequence (DNA): TGTGCCAGCACCTCGACCCGACAGGGGGCCCGTAACTATGGCTACACCTTC.

The V and J genes are TRBV6-6 and TRBJ1-1; D might be TRBD1 (5 bases). V lost 5 bases, J lost 2 bases, and 12 bases lay in between. Germline V CDR1 and CDR2: MNHNY, SVGAGI (reference sequence). The CDR3 is made up of 14 amino acids. The CDR3 bases are TGTGCCAGCAGTCGCGGGGGGTCCAACACTGAAGCTTTCTTT. Amino acid sequence: CASSRGGSNTEAFF.

V is TRBV19 and J is TRBJ2-7; 7 bases match TRBD1. Germline assignment: CDR1 LNHDA and CDR2 SQIVND (reference sequence). The CDR3 contains 12 residues. V was clipped by 4 bases and J by 8 bases; unmatched bases: 5. The chain's CDR3 is CASSTTGDKQYF. DNA of the CDR3: TGTGCCAGTAGTACAACAGGGGATAAGCAGTACTTC.

The chain carries TRBV9 and TRBJ2-6; TRBD2 is a possible D gene (6 bases). In germline, CDR1 is SGDLS, CDR2 YYNGEE. Trimming stripped 2 bases from V and 1 base from J, with 16 bases between. CDR3 length: 18 amino acids. CDR3 coding DNA: TGTGCCAGCAGCGTCTCCGGGACTGGGACGTCTGGGGCCAACGTCCTGACTTTC. Translated: CASSVSGTGTSGANVLTF.

The chain uses TRBV5-1 and TRBJ2-1, with D perhaps matching TRBD2 (6 bases). The V gene's germline CDR1 is SGHRS and CDR2 YFSETQ. The V gene lost 4 bases and the J gene lost 0 bases, with 14 bases spanning the gap. The CDR3 extends over 16 amino acids. The CDR3 DNA is TGCGCCAGCAGCCGGGGGAGCACGAGCTCCTACAATGAGCAGTTCTTC. Encoded protein: CASSRGSTSSYNEQFF.

The J gene is TRBJ2-1, the V gene TRBV6-1; D is perhaps TRBD1 or TRBD2 (5 bases each). Between the trimmed V and J ends, which lost 2 bases and 3 bases, there was a span of 14 bases. Per germline, CDR1 MNHNS and CDR2 SASEGT. This CDR3 has 16 amino acids. The CDR3 protein is CASSEMGGGVYNEQFF. The CDR3, as DNA: TGTGCCAGCAGTGAAATGGGTGGGGGAGTCTACAATGAGCAGTTCTTC.

This chain joins TRBV5-4 and TRBJ2-2, with D maybe TRBD2 (6 bases). V was pared by 0 bases and J by 7 bases, with 13 bases between. Per the germline V gene, CDR1 is SGHNT and CDR2 is YYREEE (reference sequence). There are 15 residues in the CDR3. Here the CDR3 reads CASSLGAGRGGELFF. As DNA, the CDR3 is TGTGCCAGCAGCTTGGGGGCAGGGCGGGGCGGGGAGCTGTTTTTT.

The chain carries TRBV7-2 and TRBJ2-2; no firm D call. The CDR3 runs to 15 residues. V gave up 0 bases and J gave up 4 bases, with 9 bases separating them. Looked up from germline, CDR1 is SGHTA and CDR2 is FQGNSA. The CDR3 loop is CASSLAITGTGELFF. The CDR3 DNA is TGTGCCAGCAGCTTAGCGATAACGGGCACCGGGGAGCTGTTTTTT. The full variable domain, in which reference TRBV7-2 and TRBJ2-2 provide the parts outside the CDR3, is GAGVSQSPSNKVTEKGKDVELRCDPISGHTALYWYRQSLGQGLEFLIYFQGNSAPDKSGLPSDRFSAERTGGSVSTLTIQRTQQEDSAVYLCASSLAITGTGELFFGEGSRLTVL.

The chain combines TRBV7-9 with TRBJ1-6; D not certain. The CDR3 runs 16 residues. Trimming took off 1 base at V and 4 bases at J, with 11 bases between the two ends. The germline gives CDR1 SEHNR, CDR2 FQNEAQ (reference sequence). The CDR3 DNA is TGTGCCAGCAGCTTAGGATCGGGTTTTTATAATTCACCCCTCCACTTT. This sequence encodes CASSLGSGFYNSPLHF.

The chain couples TRBV2 to TRBJ1-4; TRBD1 might be the D (5 bases). V lost 6 bases to trimming and J lost 7 bases, with 21 bases between them. There are 16 residues in the CDR3. CDR1 SNHLY and CDR2 FYNNEI come from the germline V gene. CDR3: CASSLSVGQVLEKLFF. In DNA form, the CDR3 reads TGTGCCAGCAGCCTTAGTGTAGGACAAGTACTTGAAAAACTGTTTTTT.

This chain joins TRBV3-1 (or the pseudogene TRBV3-2) and TRBJ2-7; D gene unclear. V was trimmed by 4 bases and J by 2 bases, leaving 6 bases between them. The germline CDR1 and CDR2 sequences are LGHDT and YNNKEL (reference sequence). The CDR3 has 12 residues. The CDR3 loop reads CASSLSTYEQYF. In DNA form, the CDR3 reads TGTGCCAGCAGCCTCTCTACCTACGAGCAGTACTTC.

This chain uses TRBV7-6 with TRBJ1-1, with 9 bases lining up with TRBD1. The CDR3 runs to 17 residues. V dropped 2 bases and J dropped 8; count of bases not matched to a gene: 15. Germline CDR1 is SGHVS and CDR2 is FNYEAQ. In DNA form, the CDR3 reads TGTGCCAGCAGCTTAATTCCCAACCCGGGACAGGGATCAGAAGCTTTCTTT. Translating gives CASSLIPNPGQGSEAFF.

In nucleotides, the CDR3 is TGTGCCAGCTCACCGGGGGACCGGGGGTCTGAAGCTTTCTTT. The encoded protein is CASSPGDRGSEAFF. The rearrangement links TRBV18 to TRBJ1-1; D is possibly TRBD1 (5 bases). Trimming took 3 bases from V and 6 from J, leaving 14 bases between them. The germline V gene has CDR1 KGHSH and CDR2 LQKENI. This CDR3 is built from 14 residues.

V is TRBV28 and J is TRBJ2-6; D not certain. The CDR3 spans 12 residues. Looked up from germline, CDR1 is MDHEN and CDR2 is SYDVKM. CDR3 in amino acids: CAIDSGANVLTF. The CDR3 DNA reads TGTGCAATAGACTCTGGGGCCAACGTCCTGACTTTC.

The chain carries TRBV7-9 and TRBJ2-7; D is unresolved. The V gene lost 0 bases and the J gene lost 0 bases, with 12 bases spanning the gap. CDR3 length: 16 residues. Germline V gene sequence: CDR1 SEHNR, CDR2 FQNEAQ (reference sequence). The DNA of the CDR3 is TGTGCCAGCAGCTTAGCTTGGGGTGAAAGCTCCTACGAGCAGTACTTC. Translation gives CASSLAWGESSYEQYF.

This sequence joins TRBV27 and TRBJ1-1; D may be TRBD1 (5 bases). CDR1 is MNHEY, CDR2 SMNVEV, per germline (reference sequence). Trimming cost V 6 bases and J 1 base, with 15 bases left between them. This CDR3 spans 15 amino acids. In nucleotides, the CDR3 is TGTGCCAGCAGAACCGACTTAGACAGGAACACTGAAGCTTTCTTT. It codes for CASRTDLDRNTEAFF.

The chain combines TRBV28 with TRBJ1-2; D is unclear. The CDR3 spans 13 residues. V was pared by 7 bases and J by 8 bases, with 17 bases between. The germline gives CDR1 MDHEN, CDR2 SYDVKM. The CDR3 loop is CASIPGGGVGYTF. Here the CDR3 DNA reads TGTGCCAGCATCCCGGGAGGCGGGGTCGGCTACACCTTC.

The rearrangement links TRBV6-5 to TRBJ1-4; D is undetermined. The V and J ends lost 5 bases and 0 bases respectively, with 7 bases between them. CDR1 and CDR2 from the germline V gene are MNHEY and SVGAGI. The CDR3 sequence is 14 residues long. The chain's CDR3 is CASSISSTNEKLFF. For the CDR3, the DNA is TGTGCCAGCAGTATTAGTTCAACTAATGAAAAACTGTTTTTT.

V usage is TRBV20-1 and J usage is TRBJ1-6, with a weak D call TRBD1 (5 bases). The CDR3 extends over 16 amino acids. The V end was cut by 3 bases, the J end by 6 bases, with 18 bases between. The V gene's germline CDR1 is DFQATT and CDR2 SNEGSKA (reference sequence). The CDR3 sequence: CSASRGGEPPNSPLHF. The DNA for the CDR3 is TGCAGTGCTAGTCGGGGGGGTGAGCCCCCTAATTCACCCCTCCACTTT.

V gene TRBV10-1 combines with J gene TRBJ2-3; D is unclear. V dropped 0 bases and J dropped 2 bases, with 9 bases sitting between them. CDR3 length: 15 amino acids. Germline V lookup: CDR1 WNHNN, CDR2 SYGVQD (reference sequence). The CDR3 DNA reads as TGCGCCAGCAGTGAGTCCCGGGCCCCCACAGATACGCAGTATTTT. It codes for CASSESRAPTDTQYF.

V usage is TRBV19 and J usage is TRBJ1-5; 7 bases fit TRBD1. This CDR3 has 14 amino acids. Trimming took 8 bases from V and 0 from J; bases not matched to a gene: 4. Germline lookup yields CDR1 LNHDA and CDR2 SQIVND (reference sequence). CDR3 residues: CASGTAYSNQPQHF. CDR3 nucleotide sequence: TGTGCCAGTGGGACAGCTTATAGCAATCAGCCCCAGCATTTT.

The chain uses TRBV18 and TRBJ2-2, with TRBD1 matching over 8 bases. Germline V gene lookup returns CDR1 KGHSH and CDR2 LQKENI. V lost 1 base and J lost 0; bases outside the gene matches: 4. CDR3 length equals 17 residues. CDR3 DNA sequence: TGTGCCAGCTCACCACTCGGGACAGGAGCGAACACCGGGGAGCTGTTTTTT. Translated: CASSPLGTGANTGELFF.

The chain carries TRBV4-1 and TRBJ2-7, with D perhaps being TRBD1 or TRBD2 (5 bases each). Looked up from germline, CDR1 is MGHRA and CDR2 is YSYEKL. CDR3 length: 17 residues. V was shortened by 1 base and J by 0 bases, with 16 bases between the two germline ends. CDR3 nucleotides: TGCGCCAGCAGCCAAGGACCGGAACGGGGCCCCTCCTACGAGCAGTACTTC. Translation: CASSQGPERGPSYEQYF.

The chain has TRBV19 and TRBJ2-5; TRBD2 aligns across 9 bases. The germline V gene has CDR1 LNHDA and CDR2 SQIVND (reference sequence). The CDR3 totals 18 residues. V was pared by 3 bases and J by 2 bases, with 13 bases of the junction left unmatched. In nucleotides, the CDR3 is TGTGCCAGTAGTATCAGGGTAGCGGGGGCCGGGGGGCAAGAGACCCAGTACTTC. Its translation: CASSIRVAGAGGQETQYF.

The chain couples TRBV20-1 to TRBJ2-1; D is unclear. The CDR3 is 11 amino acids. The germline gives CDR1 DFQATT, CDR2 SNEGSKA (reference sequence). V was clipped by 6 bases and J by 5 bases, with 8 bases between them. CDR3 DNA: TGCAGTGCCTCACAGAACAATGAGCAGTTCTTC. Residues: CSASQNNEQFF.

The rearrangement joins TRBV5-8 to TRBJ1-4; 10 nucleotides align to TRBD1. Unmatched junction bases numbered 0, after V lost 0 bases and J lost 7 bases. Germline values: CDR1 SGHTS, CDR2 YDEGEE. The CDR3 totals 14 residues. The CDR3 reads CASSLGTGGEKLFF. The CDR3 bases are TGTGCCAGCAGCTTGGGGACAGGGGGTGAAAAACTGTTTTTT.

This chain links TRBV7-3 with TRBJ2-3; no firm D call. CDR1 is SGHTA and CDR2 is FQGTGA in the germline V gene. Trimming took off 5 bases at V and 7 bases at J, with 13 bases between the two ends. The CDR3 contains 13 residues. The CDR3 coding sequence is TGTGCCAGCAGCCCCTACATAGCAAATACGCAGTATTTT. Amino acid sequence: CASSPYIANTQYF.

This chain uses TRBV29-1 with TRBJ2-1; TRBD2 matches at 11 bases. V shed 4 bases and J 2 bases; nucleotides not matched to a gene: 10. The CDR3 loop spans 17 amino acids. Germline V CDR1 and CDR2: SQVTM, ANQGSEA. The CDR3 DNA sequence: TGCAGCGTTGGGAGTAGCGGGGGGGAGGGAACCTACAATGAGCAGTTCTTC. Its translation is CSVGSSGGEGTYNEQFF.

V is TRBV2 and J is TRBJ1-1; the D is unclear. V dropped 3 bases and J dropped 4 bases, with 9 bases sitting between them. Germline V gene lookup returns CDR1 SNHLY and CDR2 FYNNEI. The CDR3 is made up of 13 amino acids. CDR3 sequence: CASSEGVVTEAFF. The CDR3 DNA sequence: TGTGCCAGCAGTGAGGGTGTGGTCACTGAAGCTTTCTTT.

As for this clone: The same CDR3 is also encoded by other DNA sequences in this sample. The chain joins TRBV6-5 to TRBJ1-4; no reliable D call. Germline values: CDR1 MNHEY, CDR2 SVGAGI. The CDR3 covers 12 residues. Deletions cut 0 bases from V and 8 bases from J, with 4 bases between. CDR3: CASSYSGEKLFF. The CDR3 DNA reads TGTGCCAGCAGTTACTCCGGGGAAAAACTGTTTTTT.

The CDR3 nucleotides are TGTGCCAGCAGCCTGACAGGAACCCGCTCTGGAAACACCATATATTTT. As protein: CASSLTGTRSGNTIYF. This chain links TRBV5-6 with TRBJ1-3; possible D gene TRBD1, 6 bases. Germline V CDR1 and CDR2: SGHDT, YYEEEE. The CDR3 loop spans 16 amino acids. The V and J ends lost 4 bases and 0 bases respectively, with 14 bases between them.

This chain uses TRBV11-3 with TRBJ1-1; tentative D call: TRBD1 (5 bases). The V and J ends lost 0 bases and 4 bases respectively, with 15 bases between them. The CDR3 totals 16 residues. Looked up from germline, CDR1 is SGHNT and CDR2 is YENEEA. The CDR3 reads CASSLEWGEVATEAFF. CDR3 bases: TGTGCCAGCAGCTTAGAGTGGGGGGAGGTGGCCACTGAAGCTTTCTTT.